The 20 T cell receptor beta chains presented below share a single source sample, sequenced in a study of beta chain features in type 1 diabetes. Investigators reverse transcribed all isolated RNA, so they sequenced expressed TCRB transcripts. Libraries were prepared by immunoSEQ multiplex PCR; TCRdb keeps only in-frame clonotypes and omits some of them. The table shows 200,000 to 250,000 clones, with over 8.5% occurring only once. Sequencing was done on a sample of naive CD4+ T cells from blood. The receptor set was obtained from a woman in her late teens or twenties in good health.

This clone was seen a few times. This sequence joins TRBV7-9 and TRBJ2-7, with D possibly TRBD2 on 6 matching bases. This CDR3 contains 13 residues. CDR1 SEHNR and CDR2 FQNEAQ come from the germline V gene (reference sequence). Trimming stripped 2 bases from V and 6 bases from J, with 11 bases between. The CDR3 is CASSLYSGSEQYF. The CDR3, as DNA: TGTGCCAGCAGCTTATACAGCGGGTCCGAGCAGTACTTC.

The rearrangement uses TRBV19 and TRBJ1-1, with D possibly TRBD1 on 6 matching bases. CDR1 is LNHDA and CDR2 is SQIVND in the germline V gene (reference sequence). V was shortened by 6 bases and J by 8 bases, with 10 bases between the two germline ends. The length of the CDR3 is 11 residues. The CDR3 DNA is TGTGCCAGTAGGTTAGGGACAGAAGCTTTCTTT. Its protein product is CASRLGTEAFF.

The V gene is TRBV10-3, the J gene TRBJ2-3; 8 bases align to TRBD2. The V segment lost 10 bases and the J segment 1 base; nucleotides outside the gene matches: 7. The CDR3 runs 14 residues. The germline gives CDR1 ENHRY, CDR2 SYGVKD. The CDR3: CATGSGSGTDTQYF. CDR3 DNA sequence: TGTGCCACCGGGAGCGGGAGTGGCACAGATACGCAGTATTTT.

This clone showed up just a few times. The CDR3 loop is CASSPTTSGNYNEQFF. CDR3 nucleotide sequence: TGCGCCAGCAGCCCTACCACTAGCGGGAACTACAATGAGCAGTTCTTC. The chain links TRBV4-1 to TRBJ2-1; 10 bases agree with TRBD2. The CDR3 length is 16 residues. Germline loops: CDR1 MGHRA, CDR2 YSYEKL. The V gene end was trimmed by 4 bases and the J gene end by 3 bases; junction bases not matched to a gene: 6.

The V gene is TRBV4-1, the J gene TRBJ1-2, with D unresolved. Germline V gene sequence: CDR1 MGHRA, CDR2 YSYEKL. Between the trimmed V and J ends, which lost 1 base and 7 bases, there was a span of 13 bases. The CDR3 has 14 amino acids. The CDR3 loop is CASSQGDRRAGYTF. Here the CDR3 DNA reads TGCGCCAGCAGCCAAGGGGATAGGAGGGCTGGCTACACCTTC.

A few counts support this clone. The chain has TRBV9 and TRBJ1-2; 9 positions match TRBD1. CDR1 and CDR2 (germline): SGDLS, YYNGEE. The CDR3 loop spans 16 amino acids. With V trimmed by 3 bases and J by 4 bases, 10 bases remained unmatched. CDR3 bases: TGTGCCAGCAGCGCGACGGGACAGGGCTTCGCCTATGGCTACACCTTC. Its protein product is CASSATGQGFAYGYTF.

This clone was seen only a few times. This rearrangement joins TRBV15 to TRBJ1-1; TRBD1 is a possible D gene (6 bases). CDR1 LNHNV and CDR2 YYDKDF come from the germline V gene (reference sequence). V shed 5 bases and J shed 4 bases, with 11 bases lying between them. The CDR3 extends over 13 amino acids. CDR3 residues: CATSPRGGTEAFF. CDR3 nucleotide sequence: TGTGCCACCAGCCCGAGGGGGGGCACTGAAGCTTTCTTT.

The chain carries TRBV6-6 and TRBJ1-1; D remains ambiguous. From germline, CDR1 is MNHNY and CDR2 SVGAGI (reference sequence). CDR3 length: 16 residues. V was shortened by 0 bases and J by 0 bases, with 11 bases between the two germline ends. CDR3: CASSYSSRLMNTEAFF. CDR3 DNA sequence: TGTGCCAGCAGTTACTCTAGCAGATTAATGAACACTGAAGCTTTCTTT.

This clone showed up just a few times. V usage is TRBV28 and J usage is TRBJ2-7; D gene uncertain. The CDR3 runs to 13 residues. Germline V gene sequence: CDR1 MDHEN, CDR2 SYDVKM. V dropped 2 bases and J dropped 0 bases, with 5 bases sitting between them. In DNA, the CDR3 is TGTGCCAGCAGTTTAATCTACTCCTACGAGCAGTACTTC. It codes for CASSLIYSYEQYF.

In its sample, this clone was seen a few times. V gene TRBV9 combines with J gene TRBJ2-2; D may be TRBD2 (6 bases). Germline V lookup: CDR1 SGDLS, CDR2 YYNGEE. The V end lost 2 bases, the J end lost 0 bases, and 8 bases lay between the germline ends. The CDR3 loop spans 15 amino acids. The CDR3 loop reads CASSVSGSNTGELFF. CDR3 coding DNA: TGTGCCAGCAGCGTTAGCGGATCGAACACCGGGGAGCTGTTTTTT.

V usage is TRBV30 and J usage is TRBJ1-6, with D unclear. The CDR3 consists of 14 residues. Germline V gene lookup returns CDR1 GTSNPN and CDR2 SVGIG (reference sequence). Trimming removed 0 bases from V and 9 bases from J, with 12 bases in between. CDR3 sequence reads: CAWSVDPGLSPLHF. The CDR3 DNA reads TGTGCCTGGAGTGTAGATCCAGGTCTTTCACCCCTCCACTTT.

The chain recombines TRBV5-6 with TRBJ2-2; D may be TRBD2 (7 bases). Germline V gene lookup returns CDR1 SGHDT and CDR2 YYEEEE. The CDR3 length is 17 residues. The germline V and J ends were trimmed by 3 bases and 5 bases, with 20 bases remaining between them. In nucleotides, the CDR3 is TGTGCCAGCAGCTCTGGTAGGGGGGGGCCTTTTACCGGGGAGCTGTTTTTT. Amino acids: CASSSGRGGPFTGELFF.

The table lists this clone with many counts. The chain uses TRBV9 and TRBJ2-7; D is perhaps TRBD1 (5 bases). This CDR3 region has 15 residues. Germline V CDR1 and CDR2: SGDLS, YYNGEE. V was trimmed by 0 bases and J by 0 bases, leaving 10 bases between them. This CDR3 reads CASSVEQGSSYEQYF. CDR3 nucleotide sequence: TGTGCCAGCAGCGTAGAGCAGGGCAGCTCCTACGAGCAGTACTTC. Looking up the rest from reference TRBV9 and TRBJ2-7 gives the full variable domain: DSGVTQTPKHLITATGQRVTLRCSPRSGDLSVYWYQQSLDQGLQFLIQYYNGEERAKGNILERFSAQQFPDLHSELNLSSLELGDSALYFCASSVEQGSSYEQYFGPGTRLTVT.

This clone was seen a few times. The rearrangement joins TRBV9 to TRBJ1-1; D is perhaps TRBD1 (5 bases). The germline V gene has CDR1 SGDLS and CDR2 YYNGEE. The CDR3 is 16 amino acids. V was shortened by 3 bases and J by 1 base, with 16 bases between the two germline ends. This chain's CDR3 is CASSAGGGGRNTEAFF. CDR3 DNA sequence: TGTGCCAGCAGCGCGGGAGGTGGGGGACGGAACACTGAAGCTTTCTTT.

This clone was detected a few times. The V gene is TRBV9, the J gene TRBJ2-7; a possible D gene is TRBD2 (6 bases). This CDR3 comprises 15 residues. Between the trimmed V and J ends, which lost 3 bases and 2 bases, there was a span of 15 bases. Germline V CDR1 and CDR2: SGDLS, YYNGEE. The CDR3, as DNA: TGTGCCAGCAGCGGGGTGGCTAGCGACCCCTACGAGCAGTACTTC. Amino acid sequence: CASSGVASDPYEQYF.

The genes are TRBV28 and TRBJ2-1; 7 bases align to TRBD2. In germline, CDR1 is MDHEN, CDR2 SYDVKM. This CDR3 region has 14 residues. In nucleotides, the CDR3 is TGTGCACAGAGCGGGGAGCTTAGGGACAATGAGCAGTTCTTC. It specifies CAQSGELRDNEQFF.

The chain carries TRBV19 and TRBJ2-3; weak D call: TRBD1 (6 bases). Germline V gene sequence: CDR1 LNHDA, CDR2 SQIVND (reference sequence). This CDR3 has 16 amino acids. V gave up 5 bases and J gave up 8 bases, with 23 bases separating them. CDR3 DNA sequence: TGTGCCAGTAGTGGCCGCCGGGACACAATCACTGTTACGCAGTATTTT. Translated: CASSGRRDTITVTQYF.

The V and J genes are TRBV5-1 and TRBJ2-3, with a possible D match to TRBD1 (5 bases). Germline V gives CDR1 SGHRS, CDR2 YFSETQ. The CDR3 sequence is 14 residues long. Between the trimmed V and J ends, which lost 7 bases and 0 bases, there was a span of 12 bases. The CDR3 bases are TGCGCCAGCTCGACAGAGGTTAGCACAGATACGCAGTATTTT. Translated, it gives CASSTEVSTDTQYF.

This clone was counted between two and nine times. In DNA, the CDR3 is TGCGCCAGCAGGCTTGGTGCGGGGCCGGGCACAGATACGCAGTATTTT. Translated, it gives CASRLGAGPGTDTQYF. The rearrangement links TRBV5-1 to TRBJ2-3; the D gene is possibly TRBD2 (6 bases). Germline loops: CDR1 SGHRS, CDR2 YFSETQ. V was trimmed by 5 bases and J by 1 base, leaving 17 bases between them. This CDR3 has 16 amino acids. Using reference TRBV5-1 and TRBJ2-3 for the parts outside the CDR3, the full variable domain is KAGVTQTPRYLIKTRGQQVTLSCSPISGHRSVSWYQQTPGQGLQFLFEYFSETQRNKGNFPGRFSGRQFSNSRSEMNVSTLELGDSALYLCASRLGAGPGTDTQYFGPGTRLTVL.

This clone has just a few counts. The rearrangement links TRBV6-6 to TRBJ2-1, with TRBD1 as a possible D gene (6 bases). The germline V and J ends were trimmed by 6 bases and 0 bases, with 15 bases remaining between them. CDR1 is MNHNY and CDR2 is SVGAGI in the germline V gene (reference sequence). This CDR3 has 16 amino acids. Here the CDR3 DNA reads TGTGCCAGCAGCCGAACAGGGACCTACTCCTACAATGAGCAGTTCTTC. The encoded protein is CASSRTGTYSYNEQFF.